The next 29 T cell receptor beta chains were all read from a single sample in a study of graft-versus-host responses after intestinal transplantation. Measured with immunoSEQ multiplex PCR; TCRdb has only the in-frame clones, and not every one. The table records some 96,000 clones, roughly 84% of them present only once. These receptors' targets are unknown. The specimen was unstimulated CD4+ T cells sorted from spleen or lymph node cells, collected before transplant. Receptor source: a human donor who was the organ donor for an intestinal transplant.

V and J are TRBV9 and TRBJ2-3; D gene uncertain. With 1 base removed from V and 1 base from J, the gap between germline ends came to 13 bases. The germline V gene has CDR1 SGDLS and CDR2 YYNGEE. The CDR3 is 16 amino acids. The CDR3 reads CASSVKPQSRTDTQYF. CDR3 bases: TGTGCCAGCAGCGTAAAACCCCAATCCCGCACAGATACGCAGTATTTT. Filled out from reference TRBV9 and TRBJ2-3, the complete variable domain reads DSGVTQTPKHLITATGQRVTLRCSPRSGDLSVYWYQQSLDQGLQFLIQYYNGEERAKGNILERFSAQQFPDLHSELNLSSLELGDSALYFCASSVKPQSRTDTQYFGPGTRLTVL.

This chain uses TRBV5-1 with TRBJ2-1, with D uncertain. The CDR3 totals 15 residues. Trimming pared 2 bases from V and 4 bases from J, leaving 13 bases between. Germline V gene lookup returns CDR1 SGHRS and CDR2 YFSETQ. The CDR3 loop is CASSFGGSQYNEQFF. CDR3 nucleotide sequence: TGCGCCAGCAGCTTTGGTGGGTCCCAGTACAATGAGCAGTTCTTC.

The chain links TRBV6-6 to TRBJ1-1; 8 positions match TRBD1. Trimming removed 0 bases from V and 1 base from J; junction bases left unmatched: 1. Germline V gene data show CDR1 as MNHNY and CDR2 as SVGAGI (reference sequence). This CDR3 has 15 residues. CDR3: CASSYSGTGNTEAFF. The CDR3 nucleotides read TGTGCCAGCAGTTACTCTGGGACAGGGAACACTGAAGCTTTCTTT.

The chain combines TRBV5-6 with TRBJ2-1; D not resolved. CDR1 is SGHDT, CDR2 YYEEEE, per germline. The ends were cut back, 3 bases at V and 2 bases at J, with 9 bases in the middle. The CDR3 is 14 amino acids. In DNA form, the CDR3 reads TGTGCCAGCAGCTGGCGCTCACCCTACAATGAGCAGTTCTTC. It yields the protein CASSWRSPYNEQFF.

V gene TRBV18 combines with J gene TRBJ2-6; TRBD1 might be the D (7 bases). Trimming removed 6 bases at V and 1 base at J, with 16 bases between. Per germline, CDR1 KGHSH and CDR2 LQKENI. This CDR3 region has 17 residues. The CDR3 region has the DNA TGTGCCAGCTCGGACGGGGGACAGATATCTGGGGCCAACGTCCTGACTTTC. This sequence encodes CASSDGGQISGANVLTF. Full variable domain (missing parts from reference TRBV18 and TRBJ2-6): NAGVMQNPRHLVRRRGQEARLRCSPMKGHSHVYWYRQLPEEGLKFMVYLQKENIIDESGMPKERFSAEFPKEGPSILRIQQVVRGDSAAYFCASSDGGQISGANVLTFGAGSRLTVL.

The gene calls are TRBV5-1 and TRBJ1-1; 8 bases line up with TRBD1. CDR1 is SGHRS, CDR2 YFSETQ, per germline. Trimming removed 5 bases from V and 5 bases from J; junction bases left unmatched: 11. The CDR3 runs to 15 residues. In nucleotides, the CDR3 is TGCGCCAGCAGGGCTCCAGGGGGCCCAAGGACTGAAGCTTTCTTT. Protein: CASRAPGGPRTEAFF.

This sequence joins TRBV6-1 and TRBJ2-7, with D uncertain. Germline V gives CDR1 MNHNS, CDR2 SASEGT. V lost 3 bases and J lost 0, with 6 bases in between. CDR3 length equals 13 residues. The CDR3 is CASSEGSSYEQYF. As DNA, the CDR3 is TGTGCCAGCAGTGAGGGTAGCTCCTACGAGCAGTACTTC.

This clone was seen once. Here the CDR3 DNA reads TGTGCCTGGAGGTTAACAGGGACGGCTGTTCGGTCTGGAAACACCATATATTTT. Its translation: CAWRLTGTAVRSGNTIYF. V gene TRBV30 combines with J gene TRBJ1-3, with D possibly being TRBD1 (6 bases). CDR3 length: 18 amino acids. Germline V CDR1 and CDR2: GTSNPN, SVGIG (reference sequence). Trimming shortened V by 3 bases and J by 1 base, and 22 bases separated the two germline ends.

J is TRBJ2-3 and V is TRBV6-6, with D possibly being TRBD2 (5 bases). CDR3 length: 13 residues. Per germline, CDR1 MNHNY and CDR2 SVGAGI (reference sequence). V was shortened by 7 bases and J by 2 bases, with 10 bases between the two germline ends. CDR3 residues: CASISDFTDTQYF. The CDR3 region has the DNA TGTGCCAGCATCTCGGACTTCACAGATACGCAGTATTTT.

This rearrangement joins TRBV18 to TRBJ1-3, with 7 bases matching TRBD1. Germline CDR1 KGHSH, CDR2 LQKENI. CDR3 length equals 16 residues. The J segment lost 0 bases and the V segment lost 3 bases, leaving 5 bases of the junction unmatched. The CDR3 DNA reads TGTGCCAGCTCACCCGGGACAGTCGCCTCTGGAAACACCATATATTTT. Translation: CASSPGTVASGNTIYF. Drawing the rest from reference TRBV18 and TRBJ1-3, the complete variable domain is NAGVMQNPRHLVRRRGQEARLRCSPMKGHSHVYWYRQLPEEGLKFMVYLQKENIIDESGMPKERFSAEFPKEGPSILRIQQVVRGDSAAYFCASSPGTVASGNTIYFGEGSWLTVV.

About this clone: Since no conserved phenylalanine or tryptophan closes the CDR3, a read error is the likely cause. CDR3 sequence reads: CASSLQGATRGYTI. The CDR3 coding sequence is TGTGCCAGCAGCTTGCAGGGGGCAACGCGTGGCTACACCATC. The chain links TRBV7-2 to TRBJ1-2, with 8 bases matching TRBD1. The V segment lost 3 bases and the J segment 7 bases; nucleotides outside the gene matches: 7. This CDR3 region has 14 residues. Per the germline V gene, CDR1 is SGHTA and CDR2 is FQGNSA.

The gene calls are TRBV19 and TRBJ1-1; D is unresolved. Per the germline V gene, CDR1 is LNHDA and CDR2 is SQIVND (reference sequence). The V gene lost 3 bases and the J gene lost 6 bases, with 14 bases spanning the gap. The CDR3 spans 14 residues. CDR3 DNA sequence: TGTGCCAGTAGTATTAGGGTCAGGATACCTGAAGCTTTCTTT. This codes for CASSIRVRIPEAFF.

This chain joins TRBV5-1 and TRBJ1-6; D is perhaps TRBD1 (5 bases). Germline lookup yields CDR1 SGHRS and CDR2 YFSETQ. The CDR3 totals 15 residues. V lost 5 bases, J lost 8 bases, and 17 bases lay in between. In DNA, the CDR3 is TGCGCCAGCAGATCGGGGCAGGGTCAGGATTCACCCCTCCACTTT. It encodes CASRSGQGQDSPLHF.

V usage is TRBV28 and J usage is TRBJ2-1, with 10 bases lining up with TRBD2. Germline V gene lookup returns CDR1 MDHEN and CDR2 SYDVKM. The V gene end was trimmed by 7 bases and the J gene end by 6 bases; junction bases not matched to a gene: 3. The CDR3 runs to 13 residues. The CDR3 region has the DNA TGTGCCAGCATTAGCGGGGGGTCCAATGAGCAGTTCTTC. It is translated as CASISGGSNEQFF.

V usage is TRBV11-2 and J usage is TRBJ1-1; 9 bases map to TRBD1. Germline V CDR1 and CDR2: SGHAT, FQNNGV. The CDR3 is 16 amino acids. Trimming at V came to 6 bases and at J to 4 bases, leaving 12 bases not matched to a gene. The CDR3 here is CASRGNRGPRGTEAFF. The CDR3, as DNA: TGTGCCAGCAGAGGAAACAGGGGGCCAAGGGGCACTGAAGCTTTCTTT.

This chain joins TRBV7-3 and TRBJ1-1; perhaps TRBD1 as D (5 bases). V lost 5 bases to trimming and J lost 4 bases, with 11 bases between them. CDR1 and CDR2 from the germline V gene are SGHTA and FQGTGA. This CDR3 is built from 13 residues. CDR3 sequence: CASSPVGGTEAFF. DNA for the CDR3: TGTGCCAGCAGCCCTGTGGGGGGCACTGAAGCTTTCTTT.

The chain employs TRBV6-5 and TRBJ1-2; 9 bases agree with TRBD1. This CDR3 region has 12 residues. CDR1 is MNHEY and CDR2 is SVGAGI in the germline V gene. Trimming at V came to 6 bases and at J to 5 bases, leaving 1 base not matched to a gene. CDR3 DNA sequence: TGTGCCAGCAGAGGGACAGGGTATGGCTACACCTTC. Translating it yields CASRGTGYGYTF.

The V call is TRBV19, the J call TRBJ1-1; no reliable D call. The V gene lost 5 bases and the J gene lost 8 bases, with 18 bases spanning the gap. Germline V CDR1 and CDR2: LNHDA, SQIVND (reference sequence). The CDR3 has 14 amino acids. CDR3 amino acids: CASSALGFRVEAFF. The CDR3, as DNA: TGTGCCAGTAGTGCACTCGGGTTTCGGGTAGAAGCTTTCTTT.

The chain uses TRBV6-5 and TRBJ2-7; 9 bases fit TRBD1. Germline values: CDR1 MNHEY, CDR2 SVGAGI. J was trimmed by 6 bases and V by 6 bases; bases with no gene match: 6. The CDR3 is 13 residues long. The DNA of the CDR3 is TGTGCCAGCAGGGATAGACAGGGGGGCGAGCAGTACTTC. It translates to CASRDRQGGEQYF.

The gene calls are TRBV6-5 and TRBJ1-3, with D tentatively TRBD1 (6 bases). Germline V gene lookup returns CDR1 MNHEY and CDR2 SVGAGI. This CDR3 contains 15 residues. Trimming removed 4 bases from V and 0 bases from J, with 10 bases in between. DNA for the CDR3: TGTGCCAGCAGTTTAGGACAGATCTCTGGAAACACCATATATTTT. It encodes CASSLGQISGNTIYF.

The J gene is TRBJ1-6, the V gene TRBV15, with D uncertain. V lost 0 bases and J 4 bases, leaving 4 bases between the germline ends. The germline V gene has CDR1 LNHNV and CDR2 YYDKDF (reference sequence). The CDR3 is 14 residues long. CDR3: CATSREPYNSPLHF. In DNA, the CDR3 is TGTGCCACCAGCAGAGAGCCTTATAATTCACCCCTCCACTTT.

J is TRBJ1-1 and V is TRBV7-8; 7 bases line up with TRBD1. Trimming removed 2 bases from V and 6 bases from J; junction bases left unmatched: 18. CDR1 is SGHVS, CDR2 FQNEAQ, per germline. The CDR3 is 18 residues long. The CDR3 DNA reads as TGTGCCAGCAGCTTAATAACCAGGGGGTTTGTGTTTCAACCTGAAGCTTTCTTT. Translating gives CASSLITRGFVFQPEAFF. The complete variable domain, with remaining parts taken from reference TRBV7-8 and TRBJ1-1, reads GAGVSQSPRYKVAKRGQDVALRCDPISGHVSLFWYQQALGQGPEFLTYFQNEAQLDKSGLPSDRFFAERPEGSVSTLKIQRTQQEDSAVYLCASSLITRGFVFQPEAFFGQGTRLTVV.

This chain connects TRBV18 to TRBJ2-7, with TRBD1 identical over 7 bases. The V segment lost 4 bases and the J segment 2 bases; nucleotides outside the gene matches: 8. Germline V gives CDR1 KGHSH, CDR2 LQKENI. The CDR3 consists of 15 residues. This CDR3 reads CASSHGTAATYEQYF. DNA for the CDR3: TGTGCCAGCTCACACGGGACAGCTGCTACCTACGAGCAGTACTTC.

The chain carries TRBV5-1 and TRBJ1-2, with D possibly TRBD1 on 5 matching bases. Germline CDR1 reads SGHRS; CDR2 reads YFSETQ. Trimming took 2 bases from V and 4 from J, leaving 12 bases between them. This CDR3 spans 14 amino acids. CDR3 nucleotide sequence: TGCGCCAGCAGCTTAAAGACAGAAGGCTATGGCTACACCTTC. Amino acids: CASSLKTEGYGYTF. Complete variable domain (other parts from reference TRBV5-1 and TRBJ1-2): KAGVTQTPRYLIKTRGQQVTLSCSPISGHRSVSWYQQTPGQGLQFLFEYFSETQRNKGNFPGRFSGRQFSNSRSEMNVSTLELGDSALYLCASSLKTEGYGYTFGSGTRLTVV.

The chain employs TRBV19 and TRBJ2-2, with TRBD1 identical over 10 bases. The length of the CDR3 is 18 residues. Losses at the gene ends were 5 bases for V and 4 bases for J; bases not matched to a gene: 13. Germline CDR1 and CDR2: LNHDA and SQIVND (reference sequence). CDR3 sequence reads: CASSLPVPGQGSTGELFF. The CDR3 bases are TGTGCCAGTAGTTTACCGGTTCCGGGACAGGGGAGCACCGGGGAGCTGTTTTTT.

The chain carries TRBV16 and TRBJ2-5; 8 nucleotides match TRBD1. CDR3 size: 16 residues. The V gene's germline CDR1 is KGHSY and CDR2 FQNENV. V gave up 1 base and J gave up 5 bases; unmatched junction bases: 9. The chain's CDR3 is CASSQLYTGGTETQYF. The CDR3, as DNA: TGTGCCAGCAGCCAATTATACACAGGGGGAACGGAGACCCAGTACTTC.

V gene TRBV5-4 combines with J gene TRBJ2-7; 9 bases are shared with TRBD1. This CDR3 region has 15 residues. Trimming cost V 4 bases and J 2 bases; bases outside gene matches: 7. From germline, CDR1 is SGHNT and CDR2 YYREEE (reference sequence). For the CDR3, the DNA is TGTGCCAGCAGCCCGGGGGGACAGGGCACCTACGAGCAGTACTTC. Protein product: CASSPGGQGTYEQYF.

The chain recombines TRBV28 with TRBJ1-3; a weak D match, TRBD1 (5 bases). The V gene lost 8 bases and the J gene lost 0 bases, with 23 bases spanning the gap. This CDR3 has 18 amino acids. The germline V gene has CDR1 MDHEN and CDR2 SYDVKM. This CDR3 reads CASRWWGSKNPSGNTIYF. The CDR3 bases are TGTGCCAGCCGGTGGTGGGGGTCTAAAAACCCCTCTGGAAACACCATATATTTT.

This clone was observed a handful of times. The chain employs TRBV6-1 and TRBJ2-7; 7 nucleotides align to TRBD2. The V gene end was trimmed by 5 bases and the J gene end by 4 bases; junction bases not matched to a gene: 5. The germline V gene has CDR1 MNHNS and CDR2 SASEGT. The CDR3 has 13 residues. This chain's CDR3 is CASSLPGGYEQYF. Written as DNA, the CDR3 is TGTGCCAGCAGTTTACCGGGGGGTTACGAGCAGTACTTC.